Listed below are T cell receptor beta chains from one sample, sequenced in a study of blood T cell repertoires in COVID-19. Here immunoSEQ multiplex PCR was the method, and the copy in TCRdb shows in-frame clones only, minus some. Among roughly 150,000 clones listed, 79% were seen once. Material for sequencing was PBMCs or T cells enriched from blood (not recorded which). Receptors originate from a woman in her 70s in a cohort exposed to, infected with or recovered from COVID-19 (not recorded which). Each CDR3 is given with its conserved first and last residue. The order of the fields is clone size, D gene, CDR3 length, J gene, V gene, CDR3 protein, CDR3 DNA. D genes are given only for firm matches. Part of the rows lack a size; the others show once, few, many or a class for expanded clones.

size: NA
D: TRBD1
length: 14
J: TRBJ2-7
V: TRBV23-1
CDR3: CASSLGQGASEQYF
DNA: TGCGCCAGCAGTCTAGGACAGGGGGCGAGCGAGCAGTACTTC

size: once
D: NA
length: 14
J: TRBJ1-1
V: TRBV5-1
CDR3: CASNLGGLGAEAFF
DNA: TGCGCCAGCAACTTAGGAGGCCTGGGAGCTGAAGCTTTCTTT

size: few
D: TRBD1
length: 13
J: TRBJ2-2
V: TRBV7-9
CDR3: CASSQGAYGELFF
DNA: TGTGCCAGCAGCCAGGGGGCGTACGGGGAGCTGTTTTTT

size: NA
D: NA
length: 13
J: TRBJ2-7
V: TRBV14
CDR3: CASSQSRDHEQYF
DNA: TGTGCCAGCAGCCAATCCAGGGATCACGAGCAGTACTTC

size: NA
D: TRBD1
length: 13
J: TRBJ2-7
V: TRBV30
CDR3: CAWRETGVYEQYF
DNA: TGTGCCTGGAGAGAAACAGGGGTCTACGAGCAGTACTTC

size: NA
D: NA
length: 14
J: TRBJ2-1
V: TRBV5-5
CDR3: CASSFSTVYNEQFF
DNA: TGTGCCAGCAGCTTTTCGACAGTCTACAATGAGCAGTTCTTC

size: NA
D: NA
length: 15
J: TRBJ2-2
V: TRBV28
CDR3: CASSSWRDLTGELFF
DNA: TGTGCCAGCAGTAGTTGGCGGGACCTCACCGGGGAGCTGTTTTTT

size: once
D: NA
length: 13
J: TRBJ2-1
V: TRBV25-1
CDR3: CASSEAHGNEQFF
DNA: TGTGCCAGCAGTGAGGCCCATGGCAATGAGCAGTTCTTC

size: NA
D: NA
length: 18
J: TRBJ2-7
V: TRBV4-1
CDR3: CASSQIFLAPTRLYEQYF
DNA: TGCGCCAGCAGCCAAATCTTCCTAGCGCCTACAAGACTTTACGAGCAGTACTTC

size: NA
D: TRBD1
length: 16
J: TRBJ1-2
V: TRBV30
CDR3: CAWSAPTGGNYWGYTF
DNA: TGTGCCTGGAGTGCCCCGACAGGGGGCAATTACTGGGGCTACACCTTC

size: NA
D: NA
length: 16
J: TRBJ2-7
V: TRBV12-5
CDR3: CASGFETWGVAYEQYF
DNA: TGTGCTAGTGGCTTCGAGACCTGGGGAGTAGCCTACGAGCAGTACTTC

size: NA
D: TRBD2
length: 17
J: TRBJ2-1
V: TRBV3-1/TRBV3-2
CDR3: CASSQDEGSGIAREQFF
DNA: TGTGCCAGCAGCCAAGATGAAGGTAGCGGGATCGCAAGGGAGCAGTTCTTC

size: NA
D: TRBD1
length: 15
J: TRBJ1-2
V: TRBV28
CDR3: CASSPTSTGNYGYTF
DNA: TGTGCCAGCAGTCCCACATCGACAGGGAACTATGGCTACACCTTC

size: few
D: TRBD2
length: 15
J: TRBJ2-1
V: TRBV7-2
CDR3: CASSLMGLGGNEQFF
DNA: TGTGCCAGCAGCTTAATGGGACTAGGCGGAAATGAGCAGTTCTTC

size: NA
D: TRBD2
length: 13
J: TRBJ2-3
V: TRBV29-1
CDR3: CSVEGGSTDTQYF
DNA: TGCAGCGTGGAGGGAGGGAGCACAGATACGCAGTATTTT

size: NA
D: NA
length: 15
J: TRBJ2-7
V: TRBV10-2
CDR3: CASSESGNRVDEQYF
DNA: TGCGCCAGCAGTGAGTCAGGTAACAGGGTAGACGAGCAGTACTTC

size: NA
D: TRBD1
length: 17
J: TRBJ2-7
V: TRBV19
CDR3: CASSIRGTGQIPHEQYF
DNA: TGTGCCAGTAGTATAAGAGGGACAGGGCAGATACCCCACGAGCAGTACTTC

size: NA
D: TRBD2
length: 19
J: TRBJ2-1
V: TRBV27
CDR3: CASSLSYREGSGSYNEQFF
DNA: TGTGCCAGCAGTTTATCTTACCGGGAGGGTAGCGGGAGTTACAATGAGCAGTTCTTC

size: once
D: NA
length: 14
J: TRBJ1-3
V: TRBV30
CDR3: CAWDLGFSGNTIYF
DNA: TGTGCCTGGGACCTCGGGTTCTCTGGAAACACCATATATTTT

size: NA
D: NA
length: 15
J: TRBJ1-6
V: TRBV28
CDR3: CASRSGTSRTSPLHF
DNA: TGTGCCAGCAGATCGGGGACTTCGCGGACGTCACCCCTCCACTTT

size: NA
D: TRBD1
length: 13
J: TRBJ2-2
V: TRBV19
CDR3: CASRQGGTGELFF
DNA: TGTGCCAGCAGACAGGGGGGCACCGGGGAGCTGTTTTTT

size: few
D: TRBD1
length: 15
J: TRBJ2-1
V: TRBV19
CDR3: CASSMGDRTYNEQFF
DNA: TGTGCCAGTAGTATGGGGGACAGGACCTACAATGAGCAGTTCTTC

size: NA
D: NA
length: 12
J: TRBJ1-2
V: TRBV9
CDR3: CASSGGGYGYTF
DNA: TGTGCCAGCAGTGGCGGGGGCTATGGCTACACCTTC

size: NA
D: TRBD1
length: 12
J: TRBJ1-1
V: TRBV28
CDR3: CASGTGYTEAFF
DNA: TGTGCCAGCGGGACAGGGTACACTGAAGCTTTCTTT

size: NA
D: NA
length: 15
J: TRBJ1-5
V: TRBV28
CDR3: CASSLPGLGNQPQHF
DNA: TGTGCCAGCAGTTTACCGGGACTAGGCAATCAGCCCCAGCATTTT

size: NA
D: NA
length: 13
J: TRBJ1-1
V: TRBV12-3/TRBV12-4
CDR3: CASSPQMNTEAFF
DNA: TGTGCCAGCAGTCCCCAGATGAACACTGAAGCTTTCTTT

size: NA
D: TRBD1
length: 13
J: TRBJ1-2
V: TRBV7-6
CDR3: CASSLDREGGYTF
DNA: TGTGCCAGCAGCTTGGACAGGGAGGGTGGCTACACCTTC

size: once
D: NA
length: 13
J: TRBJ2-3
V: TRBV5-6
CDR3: CASSLVTTDTQYF
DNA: TGTGCCAGCAGCTTGGTGACAACAGATACGCAGTATTTT

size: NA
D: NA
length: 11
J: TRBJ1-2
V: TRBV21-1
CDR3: CATSRLYGYTF
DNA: TGTGCCACCTCGAGGCTCTATGGCTACACCTTC

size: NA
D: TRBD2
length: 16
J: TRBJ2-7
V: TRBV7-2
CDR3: CASSLGLAGGPEEQYF
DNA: TGTGCCAGCAGCTTAGGGCTAGCGGGAGGGCCGGAAGAGCAGTACTTC

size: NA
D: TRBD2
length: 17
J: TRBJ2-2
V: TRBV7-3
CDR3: CASSSLAGGGRAGELFF
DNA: TGTGCCAGCAGCTCCCTAGCGGGAGGGGGTCGGGCCGGGGAGCTGTTTTTT

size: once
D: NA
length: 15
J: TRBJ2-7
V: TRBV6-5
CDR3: CASTLQGGTPYEQYF
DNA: TGTGCCAGCACCCTACAGGGGGGGACTCCTTACGAGCAGTACTTC

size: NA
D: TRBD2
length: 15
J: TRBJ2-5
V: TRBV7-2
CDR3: CASSSLTSGKETQYF
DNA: TGTGCCAGCAGCTCCCTGACTAGCGGGAAAGAGACCCAGTACTTC

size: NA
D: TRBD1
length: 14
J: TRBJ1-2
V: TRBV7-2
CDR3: CASSLAQGGYGYTF
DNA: TGTGCCAGCAGCTTAGCACAGGGGGGCTATGGCTACACCTTC

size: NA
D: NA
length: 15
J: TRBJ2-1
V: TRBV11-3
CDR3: CASSPGTGRGNEQFF
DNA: TGTGCCAGCAGCCCCGGGACCGGCAGGGGCAATGAGCAGTTCTTC

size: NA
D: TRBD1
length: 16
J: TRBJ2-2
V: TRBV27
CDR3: CASSRRDRGAAGELFF
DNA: TGTGCCAGCAGCCGCAGAGACAGGGGTGCGGCCGGGGAGCTGTTTTTT

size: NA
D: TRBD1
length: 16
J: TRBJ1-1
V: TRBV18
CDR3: CASSPLLQGGGTEAFF
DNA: TGTGCCAGCTCACCTCTGTTACAGGGGGGTGGGACTGAAGCTTTCTTT

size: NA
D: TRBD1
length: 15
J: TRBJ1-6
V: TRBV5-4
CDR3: CASSAGQGFDSPLHF
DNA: TGTGCCAGCAGCGCGGGACAGGGGTTTGATTCACCCCTCCACTTT

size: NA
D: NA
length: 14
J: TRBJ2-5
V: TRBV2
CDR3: CASSEGQPQETQYF
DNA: TGTGCCAGCAGTGAGGGGCAGCCCCAAGAGACCCAGTACTTC

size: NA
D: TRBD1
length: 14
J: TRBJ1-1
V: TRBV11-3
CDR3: CASSRQGGYTEAFF
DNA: TGTGCCAGCAGCAGACAGGGTGGGTACACTGAAGCTTTCTTT

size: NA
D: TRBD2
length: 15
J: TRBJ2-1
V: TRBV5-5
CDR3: CASSETSGSFHEQFF
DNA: TGTGCCAGCAGCGAGACTAGCGGGAGCTTCCATGAGCAGTTCTTC

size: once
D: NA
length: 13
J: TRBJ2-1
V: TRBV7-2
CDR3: CASSTQIRNEQFF
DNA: TGTGCCAGCAGCACCCAAATTCGGAATGAGCAGTTCTTC

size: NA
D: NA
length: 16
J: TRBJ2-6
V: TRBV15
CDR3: CATSRGRGSGANVLTF
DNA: TGTGCCACCAGCAGAGGTCGGGGCTCTGGGGCCAACGTCCTGACTTTC

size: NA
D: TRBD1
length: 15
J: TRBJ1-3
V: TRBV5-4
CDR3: CASSLQGQRGNTIYF
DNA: TGTGCCAGCAGCTTACAGGGACAGAGAGGAAACACCATATATTTT

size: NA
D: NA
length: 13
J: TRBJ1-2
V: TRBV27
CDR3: CASSPDRGYGYTF
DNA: TGTGCCAGCAGTCCGGATCGGGGGTATGGCTACACCTTC

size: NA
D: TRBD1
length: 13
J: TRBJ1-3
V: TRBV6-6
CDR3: CASSPDRGNTIYF
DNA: TGTGCCAGCAGTCCGGACAGGGGAAACACCATATATTTT

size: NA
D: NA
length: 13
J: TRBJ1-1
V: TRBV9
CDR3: CASSARDTVKAFF
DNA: TGTGCCAGCAGCGCCCGGGACACGGTAAAGGCTTTCTTT

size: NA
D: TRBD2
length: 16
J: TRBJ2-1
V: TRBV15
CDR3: CATSTWTSGNYNEQFF
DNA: TGTGCCACCAGCACCTGGACTAGCGGAAACTACAATGAGCAGTTCTTC

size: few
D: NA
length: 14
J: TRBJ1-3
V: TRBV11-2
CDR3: CASSQQRSGNTIYF
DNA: TGTGCCAGCAGCCAACAACGCTCTGGAAACACCATATATTTT

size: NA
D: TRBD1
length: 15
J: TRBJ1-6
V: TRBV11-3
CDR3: CASSLRGQGNSPLHF
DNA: TGTGCCAGCAGCCTGCGGGGACAGGGGAATTCACCCCTCCACTTT

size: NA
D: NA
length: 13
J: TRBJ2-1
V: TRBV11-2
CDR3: CASSRAPLNEQFF
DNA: TGTGCCAGCAGCCGCGCCCCTTTAAATGAGCAGTTCTTC

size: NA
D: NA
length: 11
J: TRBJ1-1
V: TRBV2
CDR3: CASSWTVEAFF
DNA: TGTGCCAGCAGTTGGACAGTTGAAGCTTTCTTT

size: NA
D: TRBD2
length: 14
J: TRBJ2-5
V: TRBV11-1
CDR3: CASSLEAGAETQYF
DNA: TGTGCCAGCAGCTTAGAAGCGGGAGCAGAGACCCAGTACTTC